This paragraph reports one T cell receptor (beta chain). These data come from a study of blood T cell repertoires in COVID-19. Study details: The study drew acute and convalescent COVID-19 samples from the United States, Italy and Spain.

Authors' methods: Amplification from reference gene primers served as the basis for estimated nucleated cell counts. Profiling relied on immunoSEQ multiplex PCR, and the TCRdb table lists in-frame clones only, not all of them. D and trimming were read from the DNA, whereas the V and J calls and clone size are those reported in that table. This table holds about 80,000 clones, 70% to 90% found once. The CDR3 spans 14 residues. V lost 4 bases and J lost 2, with 8 bases in between. Per the germline V gene, CDR1 is SNHLY and CDR2 is FYNNEI. The TCR sequence derives from a woman of 80 years or more with active or convalescent COVID-19. This chain uses TRBV2 with TRBJ2-2, with D perhaps TRBD1 (5 bases). The sequenced sample consisted of peripheral blood. Here the CDR3 DNA reads TGTGCCAGCAGTGTGACAGTCAACACCGGGGAGCTGTTTTTT. Its protein product is CASSVTVNTGELFF.